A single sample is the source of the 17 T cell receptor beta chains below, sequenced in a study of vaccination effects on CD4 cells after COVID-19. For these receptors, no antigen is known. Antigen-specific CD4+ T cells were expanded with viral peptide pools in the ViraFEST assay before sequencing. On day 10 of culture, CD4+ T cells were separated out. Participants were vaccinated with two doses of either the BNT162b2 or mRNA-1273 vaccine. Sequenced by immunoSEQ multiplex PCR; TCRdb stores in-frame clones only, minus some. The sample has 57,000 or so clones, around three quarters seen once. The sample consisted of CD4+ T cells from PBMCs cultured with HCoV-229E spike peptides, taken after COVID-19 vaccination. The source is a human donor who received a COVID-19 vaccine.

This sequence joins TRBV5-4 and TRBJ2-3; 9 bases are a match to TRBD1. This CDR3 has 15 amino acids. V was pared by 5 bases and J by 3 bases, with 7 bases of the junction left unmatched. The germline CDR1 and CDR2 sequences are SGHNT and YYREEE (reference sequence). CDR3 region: CASSSGTGLTDTQYF. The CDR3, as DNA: TGTGCCAGCAGTTCCGGGACAGGGTTAACAGATACGCAGTATTTT. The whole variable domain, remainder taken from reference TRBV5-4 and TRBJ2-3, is ETGVTQSPTHLIKTRGQQVTLRCSSQSGHNTVSWYQQALGQGPQFIFQYYREEENGRGNFPPRFSGLQFPNYSSELNVNALELDDSALYLCASSSGTGLTDTQYFGPGTRLTVL.

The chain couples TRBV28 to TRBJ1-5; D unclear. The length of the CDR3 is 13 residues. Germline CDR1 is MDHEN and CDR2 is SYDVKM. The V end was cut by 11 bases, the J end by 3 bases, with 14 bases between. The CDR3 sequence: CAHGRDNNQPQHF. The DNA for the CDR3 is TGTGCCCACGGACGGGATAACAATCAGCCCCAGCATTTT.

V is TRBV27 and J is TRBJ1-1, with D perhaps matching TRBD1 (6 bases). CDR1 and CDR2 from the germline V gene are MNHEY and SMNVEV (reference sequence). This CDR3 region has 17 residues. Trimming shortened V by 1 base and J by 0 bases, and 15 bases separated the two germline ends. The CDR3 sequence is CASSLLGRTVMNTEAFF. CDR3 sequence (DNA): TGTGCCAGCAGTTTATTGGGTCGGACAGTCATGAACACTGAAGCTTTCTTT.

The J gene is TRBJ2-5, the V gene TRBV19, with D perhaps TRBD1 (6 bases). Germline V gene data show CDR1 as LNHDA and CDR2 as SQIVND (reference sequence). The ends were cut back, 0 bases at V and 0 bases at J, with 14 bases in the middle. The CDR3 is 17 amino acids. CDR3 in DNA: TGTGCCAGTAGTATAGATATGGGGGCAGGAAACCAAGAGACCCAGTACTTC. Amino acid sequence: CASSIDMGAGNQETQYF.

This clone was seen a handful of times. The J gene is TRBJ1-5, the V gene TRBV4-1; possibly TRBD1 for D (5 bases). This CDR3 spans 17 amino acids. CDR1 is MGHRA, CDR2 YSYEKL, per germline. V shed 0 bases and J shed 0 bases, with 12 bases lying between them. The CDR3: CASSQDSRQYSNQPQHF. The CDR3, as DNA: TGCGCCAGCAGCCAAGATTCCCGACAGTATAGCAATCAGCCCCAGCATTTT.

The CDR3 loop is CASSQVVGVEQYV. The CDR3 DNA is TGTGCCAGCAGTCAAGTAGTCGGGGTCGAGCAGTACGTC. The chain employs TRBV7-2 and TRBJ2-7, with D possibly TRBD2 on 5 matching bases. This CDR3 has 13 amino acids. Germline V gene data show CDR1 as SGHTA and CDR2 as FQGNSA. The V end lost 6 bases, the J end lost 6 bases, and 15 bases lay between the germline ends.

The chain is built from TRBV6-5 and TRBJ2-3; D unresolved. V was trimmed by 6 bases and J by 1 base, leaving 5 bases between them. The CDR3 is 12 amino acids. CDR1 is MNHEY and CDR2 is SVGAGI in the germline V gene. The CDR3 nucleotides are TGTGCCAGCAGCTCGCGCACAGATACGCAGTATTTT. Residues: CASSSRTDTQYF.

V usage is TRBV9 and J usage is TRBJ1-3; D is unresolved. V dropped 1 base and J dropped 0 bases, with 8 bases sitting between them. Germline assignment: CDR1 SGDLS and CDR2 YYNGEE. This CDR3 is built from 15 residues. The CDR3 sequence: CASSVSGTSGNTIYF. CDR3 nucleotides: TGTGCCAGCAGCGTAAGTGGAACCTCTGGAAACACCATATATTTT. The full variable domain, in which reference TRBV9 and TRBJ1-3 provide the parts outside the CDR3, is DSGVTQTPKHLITATGQRVTLRCSPRSGDLSVYWYQQSLDQGLQFLIQYYNGEERAKGNILERFSAQQFPDLHSELNLSSLELGDSALYFCASSVSGTSGNTIYFGEGSWLTVV.

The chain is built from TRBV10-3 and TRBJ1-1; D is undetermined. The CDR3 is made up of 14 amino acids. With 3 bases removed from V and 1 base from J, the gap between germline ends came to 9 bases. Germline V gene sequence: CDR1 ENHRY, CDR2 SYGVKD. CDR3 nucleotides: TGTGCCATCAGTGAAAGGGCGACGAACACTGAAGCTTTCTTT. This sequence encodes CAISERATNTEAFF.

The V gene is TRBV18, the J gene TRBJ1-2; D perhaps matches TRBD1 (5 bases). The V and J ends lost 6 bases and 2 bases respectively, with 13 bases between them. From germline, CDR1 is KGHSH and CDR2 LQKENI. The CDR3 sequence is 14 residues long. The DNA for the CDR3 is TGTGCCAGCTCGCCTGGGGGAACAAACTATGGCTACACCTTC. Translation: CASSPGGTNYGYTF.

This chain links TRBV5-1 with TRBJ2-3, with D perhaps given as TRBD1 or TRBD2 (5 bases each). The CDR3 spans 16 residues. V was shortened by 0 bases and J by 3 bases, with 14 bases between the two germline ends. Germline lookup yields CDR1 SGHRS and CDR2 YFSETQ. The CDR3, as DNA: TGCGCCAGCAGCTTGGCGGGGCCAGGGAGAACAGATACGCAGTATTTT. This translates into CASSLAGPGRTDTQYF.

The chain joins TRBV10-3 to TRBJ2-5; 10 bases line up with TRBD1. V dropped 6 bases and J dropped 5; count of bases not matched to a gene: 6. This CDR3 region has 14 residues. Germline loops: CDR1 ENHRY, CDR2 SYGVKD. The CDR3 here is CAIREDRGLETQYF. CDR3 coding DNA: TGTGCCATCAGGGAAGACAGGGGGCTGGAGACCCAGTACTTC.

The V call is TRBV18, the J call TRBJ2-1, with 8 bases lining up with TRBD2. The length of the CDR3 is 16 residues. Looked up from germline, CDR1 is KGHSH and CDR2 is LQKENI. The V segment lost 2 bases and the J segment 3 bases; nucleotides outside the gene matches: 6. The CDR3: CASSPTSGGFYNEQFF. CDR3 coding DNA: TGTGCCAGCTCACCAACCTCGGGGGGGTTCTACAATGAGCAGTTCTTC.

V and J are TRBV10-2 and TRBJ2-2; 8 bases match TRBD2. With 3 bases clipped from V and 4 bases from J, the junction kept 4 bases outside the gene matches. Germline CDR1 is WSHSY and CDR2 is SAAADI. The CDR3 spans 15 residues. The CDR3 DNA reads TGCGCCAGCAGTGACCCGGGAGGGTTCACCGGGGAGCTGTTTTTT. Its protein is CASSDPGGFTGELFF.

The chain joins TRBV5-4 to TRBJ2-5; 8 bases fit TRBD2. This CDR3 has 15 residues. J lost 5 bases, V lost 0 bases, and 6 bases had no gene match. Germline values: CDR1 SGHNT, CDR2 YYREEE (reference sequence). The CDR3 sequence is CASSLGRGAGETQYF. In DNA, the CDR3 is TGTGCCAGCAGCTTGGGGCGGGGGGCCGGGGAGACCCAGTACTTC.

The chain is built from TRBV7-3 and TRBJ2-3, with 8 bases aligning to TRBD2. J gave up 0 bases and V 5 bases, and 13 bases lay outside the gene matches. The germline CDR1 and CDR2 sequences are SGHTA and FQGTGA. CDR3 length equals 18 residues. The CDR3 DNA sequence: TGTGCCAGCAGCCCGCGCGGGGGCGGGGGGCCGAGCACAGATACGCAGTATTTT. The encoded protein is CASSPRGGGGPSTDTQYF.

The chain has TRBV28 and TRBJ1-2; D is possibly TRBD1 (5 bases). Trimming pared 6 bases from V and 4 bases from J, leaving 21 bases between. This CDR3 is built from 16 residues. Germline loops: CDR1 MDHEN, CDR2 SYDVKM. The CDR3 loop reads CASSPGGESGGYGYTF. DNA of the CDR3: TGTGCCAGCAGCCCCGGAGGGGAGAGTGGGGGCTATGGCTACACCTTC.